Listed below are T cell receptor beta chains from one sample, sequenced in a study of shared clonotypes between healthy human individuals. Only in-frame clones appear in the TCRdb table, and some are missing; sequencing was by immunoSEQ multiplex PCR. This sample carries over 2 million clones, 85% to 95% of them seen once, and the ten largest clones take about 0.36%. What was sequenced was naive CD4+ T cells from PBMCs. Receptors originate from a man between 18 and 29 years old in good health. Some clones in this sample may be carry-over from other donors' samples. The CDR3 runs from the conserved cysteine through the conserved F or W.

j_call,v_call,cdr3_aa
TRBJ2-1,TRBV9,CASSPPSGRRGEQFF
TRBJ2-1,TRBV27,CASSPIWADEQFF
TRBJ2-1,TRBV6-1,CASSPTTLSNEQFF
TRBJ1-1,TRBV6-1,CASSGYGRGQVTEAFF
TRBJ2-7,TRBV5-4,CASSRGGAGEGREQYF
TRBJ2-1,TRBV11-2,CASSLGLAGGRYNEQFF
TRBJ2-1,TRBV28,CASSRTSGRGNEQFF
TRBJ2-2,TRBV5-1,CASSLREGNTGELFF
TRBJ2-7,TRBV4-1,CASSQGPLSSYEQYF
.,TRBV19,CASRRLAGGSYEQYF
TRBJ1-1,TRBV10-3,CAISEADRSSRNTEAFF
TRBJ1-2,TRBV30,CAWSFLDSPYGYTF
TRBJ1-5,TRBV28,CASTYTTGVRQPQHF
TRBJ2-1,TRBV7-3,CASSLQGPAANEQFF
TRBJ2-7,TRBV5-1,CASRPGLASSYEQYF
TRBJ2-1,TRBV28,CASSLLAGGFHNEQFF
TRBJ2-7,TRBV7-9,CASSFGGQVLEQYF
TRBJ2-7,TRBV25-1,CASSESGTGGLVREQYF
TRBJ2-3,TRBV7-2,CASSPGADTQYF
TRBJ2-2,TRBV30,CAWAPNTGELFF
TRBJ1-2,TRBV20-1,CSAGGEGYTF
TRBJ2-7,TRBV28,CASRTPQGWSYEQYF
TRBJ2-3,TRBV6-5,CASSSVGGRSTDTQYF
TRBJ1-4,TRBV9,CASSVDGTEAEKLFF
TRBJ2-7,TRBV5-1,CASSLSELSGEQYF
TRBJ2-7,TRBV14,CASSQEGRSGSSYEQYF
TRBJ2-7,TRBV2,CASRRDSPHEQYF
TRBJ1-5,TRBV18,CASSPYSGDQPQHF
TRBJ2-5,TRBV28,CASMGVTGREETQYF
TRBJ2-2,TRBV5-1,CASSFPPGELFF
TRBJ1-1,TRBV18,CASSQGIDTEAFF
TRBJ2-2,TRBV4-3,CASSQASSGIAGELFF
TRBJ2-7,TRBV11-2,CASSMGQGGEQYF
TRBJ2-3,TRBV28,CVTTGQGTQYF
TRBJ1-5,TRBV5-6,CASSLVPSSQHF
TRBJ1-2,TRBV30,CAYQPDSNYGYTF
TRBJ2-7,TRBV7-9,CASSLEGGSFEQYF
TRBJ1-2,TRBV5-4,CASSLEANYGYTF
TRBJ2-7,TRBV29-1,CSVTSGIYEQYF
TRBJ2-7,TRBV28,CASSLLTLWGEQYF
TRBJ1-2,TRBV18,CASSPPGTGYGYTF
TRBJ2-1,TRBV6-1,CASRTVSYNEQFF
TRBJ2-1,TRBV10-3,CAISEGQGYNEQFF
TRBJ2-7,TRBV4-1,CASSQVGLAAFYEQYF
TRBJ2-3,TRBV28,CASSGGSGRVGTQYF
TRBJ2-3,TRBV7-2,CASTRGRDTQYF
TRBJ2-7,TRBV18,CASSPLLAGAGEQYF
TRBJ1-4,TRBV21-1,CASSKRGGFEKLFF
TRBJ1-3,TRBV7-9,CASSLARGPWGNTIYF
TRBJ2-5,TRBV28,CASSLAGSQETQYF
TRBJ2-1,TRBV25-1,CASSATSGSWYNEQFF
TRBJ1-1,TRBV6-6,CASSFGRGNTEAFF
TRBJ2-5,TRBV2,CASTRETQYF
TRBJ2-3,TRBV5-1,CASSLDRSTDTQYF
TRBJ2-3,TRBV25-1,CASSEPGTTQYF